The 6 T cell receptor beta chains below were found in one sample sequenced in a study of cytomegalovirus exposure and HLA in healthy donors. It was with 60 Vbeta and 13 Jbeta primers that the PCR ran. Some clones are missing from TCRdb's copy, which holds only in-frame ones; the method was immunoSEQ multiplex PCR. The table lists over 110,000 clones, roughly four fifths of them singletons, with roughly 10% in the top ten. The specimen sequenced was PBMCs. The receptors originated from a woman aged 45-65 years in good health and CMV-seropositive.

This rearrangement joins TRBV28 to TRBJ1-1; D ambiguous. The V end was cut by 8 bases, the J end by 0 bases, with 13 bases between. The CDR3 spans 14 residues. From germline, CDR1 is MDHEN and CDR2 SYDVKM. The CDR3 coding sequence is TGTGCCAGCTGCGAGAGGACTCTGAACACTGAAGCTTTCTTT. This encodes CASCERTLNTEAFF.

V and J are TRBV7-2 and TRBJ1-5; no firm D call. The ends were cut back, 1 base at V and 3 bases at J, with 10 bases in the middle. The CDR3 loop spans 15 amino acids. Germline assignment: CDR1 SGHTA and CDR2 FQGNSA. CDR3 nucleotide sequence: TGTGCCAGCAGCTTAGGGAGCAGCTCCAATCAGCCCCAGCATTTT. It yields the protein CASSLGSSSNQPQHF.

The gene calls are TRBV7-9 and TRBJ2-1; TRBD2 agrees at 11 bases. Germline lookup yields CDR1 SEHNR and CDR2 FQNEAQ (reference sequence). CDR3 length equals 15 residues. Trimming cost V 5 bases and J 3 bases; bases outside gene matches: 3. The CDR3 DNA reads TGTGCCAGCAGCCCGGGACTAGCGGACTACAATGAGCAGTTCTTC. Amino acid sequence: CASSPGLADYNEQFF.

The V call is TRBV11-2, the J call TRBJ1-1; TRBD1 is a possible D gene (5 bases). Germline-derived CDR1 and CDR2 are SGHAT and FQNNGV. The CDR3 extends over 14 amino acids. Trimming pared 1 base from V and 0 bases from J, leaving 6 bases between. CDR3 region: CASSLGGVNTEAFF. The CDR3 coding sequence is TGTGCCAGCAGCTTAGGGGGCGTGAACACTGAAGCTTTCTTT. The full variable domain, its missing parts supplied by reference TRBV11-2 and TRBJ1-1, is EAGVAQSPRYKIIEKRQSVAFWCNPISGHATLYWYQQILGQGPKLLIQFQNNGVVDDSQLPKDRFSAERLKGVDSTLKIQPAKLEDSAVYLCASSLGGVNTEAFFGQGTRLTVV.

V usage is TRBV7-3 and J usage is TRBJ2-7; tentative D call: TRBD1 (6 bases). Looked up from germline, CDR1 is SGHTA and CDR2 is FQGTGA. The CDR3 is 13 amino acids. With 4 bases removed from V and 4 bases from J, the gap between germline ends came to 11 bases. This chain's CDR3 is CASSSGQLYEQYF. The CDR3 DNA reads TGTGCCAGCAGCTCCGGACAGCTGTACGAGCAGTACTTC. The whole variable domain, remainder taken from reference TRBV7-3 and TRBJ2-7, is GAGVSQTPSNKVTEKGKYVELRCDPISGHTALYWYRQSLGQGPEFLIYFQGTGAADDSGLPNDRFFAVRPEGSVSTLKIQRTERGDSAVYLCASSSGQLYEQYFGPGTRLTVT.

This chain links TRBV28 with TRBJ2-3; TRBD2 matches 11 bases. Germline V gives CDR1 MDHEN, CDR2 SYDVKM. The ends lost 6 bases at V and 9 bases at J; junction bases unmatched: 11. This CDR3 is 15 amino acids long. Here the CDR3 reads CASRPSGGTEGTQYF. The DNA for the CDR3 is TGTGCCAGCAGACCTAGCGGGGGGACCGAAGGGACGCAGTATTTT.